This TCR beta chain was recorded in a study of CD8 T cells in Susac syndrome. RNA amounts of about 0.5 to 1 ug underwent reverse transcription with random hexamers. One entry per CDR3 protein, called by TCRdb with MiXCR from the immunoSEQ multiplex PCR reads. The sample yields about 130,000 distinct CDR3 sequences, under 95% seen once. What was sequenced was CD8+ T cells from PBMCs. The TCR sequence derives from a human donor with multiple sclerosis.

Here the CDR3 DNA reads TGTGCCAGCAGCCGGGACAGGGTCCACGAGCAGTACTTC. It is translated as CASSRDRVHEQYF. This chain joins TRBV5-4 and TRBJ2-7; 9 positions match TRBD1. CDR3 size: 13 residues. The trim removed 4 bases at V and 5 bases at J, leaving 4 bases unmatched. Germline CDR1 and CDR2: SGHNT and YYREEE (reference sequence).